Described below is a single TCR beta chain sequence and its context. It has no known antigen specificity. Per-base qualities were not stored, and no clone one base away is much larger. This sample was taken from a study of cytomegalovirus exposure and HLA in healthy donors (dated by TCRdb to 2017 to 2019). For the study in its entirety: According to an earlier analysis of a few hundred of the donors, 150 million to 200 million T cells yielded 100 million or so unique TCR beta sequences and around 300 Gb of sequence data. About 280 gigabases of sequencing data and approximately 93 million unique TCR sequences were included in an early release covering 550 to 650 HLA-typed donors. Of the roughly 400 genotyped donors, over 65% fell in the genetic ancestry cluster associated with self-reported Caucasian donors. The aim of the study was to test whether cataloging public T cell receptors could identify signatures of past pathogen exposure. The study profiled the T cell repertoires of 550 to 700 subjects by immunosequencing and related them to cytomegalovirus serostatus. A separate validation cohort of over 95 different subjects was used in addition to the approximately 700-subject first cohort. To predict cytomegalovirus infection status, the study brought together high-throughput TCR immunosequencing, statistical association of individual TCRs with disease status, and machine learning. In a later analysis, previously published TCR beta repertoires from 500 to 750 donors were re-analyzed and high-resolution HLA genotyping was added so that TCR occurrence patterns could be studied. Rather than using new phenotypic data, the later analysis identified candidate immune exposures from TCR beta sequences and from how often those sequences occurred across donors. In an earlier analysis of 587 of the donors, high-throughput TCR beta sequencing was used to judge whether each TCR beta V gene segment behaved as functional or pseudogenic. Donor age, sex, ethnicity and CMV serostatus were collected together with the repertoire data. A later genetic analysis took genome-wide SNP genotypes for about 55% of the 666 donors and used that subset as a discovery cohort. Every repertoire in the discovery cohort had been generated on one and the same sequencing platform. Class I and class II HLA loci were covered by the typing at four-digit resolution. Typing coverage varied by locus: roughly 620-640 donors for A, B, C, DRB1 and DQB1; approximately 520 for DQA1; more than 600 for DPA1; some 470 for DPB1. Roughly 5 DR-DQ haplotypes were handled as single units for association and clustering, since linkage in the cohort was strong. Among about 400 genotyped donors of the cohort, an average of around 220,000 unique TCR beta nucleotide sequences was sequenced per donor, of which about 19% were non-productive. The paper as a whole reports these results and caveats: A further reported finding was that TCR beta sequences accurately predicted the HLA-A and HLA-B alleles for most subjects in the first cohort. In a later analysis, most CMV-associated TCR beta chains were found to appear HLA-restricted, with HLA associations seemingly driven largely by CMV exposure. In a later analysis, the rate of TCR association differed among HLA loci, with DRB1 alleles having the most associated TCRs and HLA-C alleles having the fewest. Roughly uniform sequencing depth across donors was assumed in presence/absence analyses, although this assumption may not hold. HLA typing was unavailable for some donors at each locus, so association tests used only the typed subset. Linkage disequilibrium might explain the correlated functional status among segregating V segments, but an unknown experimental factor could not be ruled out. Compared with equally common non-associated chains, HLA-associated TCR beta chains in a later analysis were more clonally expanded and had lower generation probabilities. The earlier analysis of 587 of the donors excluded roughly 16 rarely observed V segments, including chromosome 9 orphons, because counts were too low. The cohort was sequenced for TCR beta chains only, and without alpha or paired-chain data the features that could be detected were limited. In vitro tests confirmed that a few of the cytomegalovirus-associated TCR beta chains recognize cytomegalovirus antigens. Assigning TCR associations to individual alleles was difficult when HLA alleles, especially DR and DQ, strongly co-occurred. An earlier analysis of approximately 590 of the donors showed that most TCR beta V segments appeared in productive rearrangements either about 87% or about 30% of the time, which broadly matched IMGT annotations. According to a later genetic analysis, donors in an Asian-associated ancestry cluster had fewer N-insertions in productive TCRs than the approximately 630-donor mean. The only immune exposure information available for the cohort was CMV serostatus. Most TCR sequences were observed very rarely across donors, whereas some public TCRs were present in many individuals. The authors suggested that the approach could potentially be generalized to other disease states and immunological phenotypes. The study listed 150 to 200 TCR beta chains as associated with cytomegalovirus. A group of highly shared sequence variants was considered likely to be a technical artifact of the sequencing pipeline. The classifier was reported to diagnose cytomegalovirus status with high specificity and sensitivity in both the original and validation cohorts. A later genetic analysis associated a missense DCLRE1C variant with V-gene and J-gene trimming of TCR beta chains, and an independent cohort replicated the association. According to a later analysis, parvovirus B19, influenza, CMV and Epstein-Barr virus appeared linked to several top co-occurrence clusters. Specific HLA alleles were associated with roughly 17,000 TCR beta sequences at a false discovery rate of 0.05 in a later analysis.

The cohort was made up of approximately 670 healthy bone marrow donors. At the time of sampling, every cohort member was nominally healthy, though immune exposures that went unrecorded were likely present. Of the approximately 670 cohort members, nearly 300 had a positive CMV serostatus and just over 350 had a negative one, while no CMV serostatus was recorded for the donor. A peripheral blood sample was collected from each donor, and TCR beta sequencing was performed on peripheral blood mononuclear cells. The Qiagen DNeasy Blood Extraction Kit was used to extract genomic DNA from the blood cell samples. The receptor library was made with the immunoSEQ multiplex PCR assay. For the multiplex PCR, a mixture combining 60 forward primers for TCR Vbeta segments and 13 reverse primers for TCR Jbeta segments was used. Amplification of the CDR3 region of rearranged TCR beta genes was performed with a multiplex PCR assay on genomic DNA. Amplified TCR beta libraries were sequenced as 87-base-pair reads on the Illumina HiSeq System. From the authors' description of their analysis: Across the 666 repertoires, a later analysis counted roughly 77 million unique TCR beta chains, around 11 million of which were shared by at least two donors. Raw reads were error-corrected and collapsed into unique sequences by a nearest-neighbor algorithm in which closely related sequences were merged to remove PCR and sequencing errors. Alignment of CDR3 sequences to IMGT reference sequences was used to assign V, D and J gene segments. For a sequence to be retained, at least a six-nucleotide match to both a V gene segment and a J gene segment was required. Rearrangements were classified as productive when the CDR3 lacked stop codons and remained in frame with V and J, and all other rearrangements were classified as non-productive. CDR3 was defined according to IMGT convention as the region running from the second conserved V-encoded cysteine to the conserved J-encoded phenylalanine. The earlier analysis of roughly 590 of the donors excluded sequences that lacked an unambiguous match to a single V gene segment. In an earlier analysis of about 590 of the donors, a V segment was called functional when productive rearrangements were above 56.7%, and segregating when the standard deviation between donors exceeded 5%. To diagnose cytomegalovirus status from the catalog of TCR beta chain sequences, a statistical classification framework was built. In a later analysis, TCR nucleotide sequences were compared against IMGT/GENE-DB human TR gene sequences so that V and J genes could be assigned. The TCRdist pipeline was used in a later analysis to assign CDR3 sequences and most-parsimonious VDJ recombination scenarios. In a later analysis, each TCR beta chain was defined by its CDR3 amino acid sequence together with its V-gene family, and reads lacking a unique V-gene family were excluded. A later analysis removed 592 highly shared, low-generation-probability nucleotide sequences to deal with suspected cross-contamination and a sequencing artifact. In a later analysis, a clonal expansion index was calculated for each public chain from normalized within-repertoire ranks of inferred template counts. In a later analysis, generation probabilities were computed using a VDJ recombination model fitted to out-of-frame rearrangements, and the results were checked against IGoR. In a later analysis, hypergeometric tests were used to score TCR-TCR, TCR-HLA and TCR-CMV co-occurrence, with a repertoire-size bias correction applied to TCR pairs. False discovery rates were estimated in a later analysis by permuting HLA or CMV assignments 20 times. In a later analysis, co-occurring TCRs were grouped using DBSCAN, and TCRdist sequence similarity was added for clustering within HLA-allele-positive subsets. For co-occurrence clustering, repertoires with fewer than 30,000 or more than 120,000 public chains were excluded, along with 5 or 6 repertoires with anomalous nucleotide sharing. As stored in TCRdb, this immuneACCESS dataset retains in-frame rearrangements with V and J assigned. A fraction of the clones does not appear; measured against another copy, unresolved V genes explain less than half of the discrepancy, and the remainder lacks a known reason. The V and J calls and clone size were taken over from that table, and D and trimming were inferred from the DNA. This sample has about 94,000 clones in its table, and over 65% of those were observed once. Of the sample, approximately 10% is held by the ten largest clones.

The receptor's source is a human donor in good health. Sequencing was performed on PBMCs.

The sequenced DNA is TGTGCCAGCAGCGTTCTTGACAGATCTAACTATGGCTACACCTTC. Its protein product is CASSVLDRSNYGYTF. The chain joins TRBV9 to TRBJ1-2; D gene: possibly TRBD1, on 5 matching bases. The junction shows trimming of 2 bases on V and 0 bases on J, plus 11 bases between the germline ends. The germline V gene sets CDR1 to SGDLS and CDR2 to YYNGEE. CDR3 length: 15 amino acids, cysteine to phenylalanine. The DNA shown is the 45-base CDR3, in frame from base 1.